Listed here is a single T cell receptor (beta chain). Its target is unknown. These data are taken from a study of shared clonotypes between healthy human individuals. Study-wide results and limits: Larger richness was generally estimated for naive than memory subsets.

The method was immunoSEQ multiplex PCR; TCRdb's version includes in-frame clones alone and lacks a portion of them. This sample has 2 million to 2.5 million clones, with 95% found just once. Per germline, CDR1 SGHVS and CDR2 FQNEAQ. The J segment lost 6 bases and the V segment lost 6 bases, leaving 13 bases of the junction unmatched. The CDR3 is 17 residues long. The chain uses TRBV7-8 and TRBJ1-6; 8 bases map to TRBD1. This clonotype was sampled from a man aged 18 to 30 in good health. Sequenced material: naive CD4+ T cells sorted from blood. Subset reported: CD45RA+ positively selected. Here the CDR3 DNA reads TGTGCCAGCAGTCAATACACGACAGGGGTGCGTAATTCACCCCTCCACTTT. It codes for CASSQYTTGVRNSPLHF.